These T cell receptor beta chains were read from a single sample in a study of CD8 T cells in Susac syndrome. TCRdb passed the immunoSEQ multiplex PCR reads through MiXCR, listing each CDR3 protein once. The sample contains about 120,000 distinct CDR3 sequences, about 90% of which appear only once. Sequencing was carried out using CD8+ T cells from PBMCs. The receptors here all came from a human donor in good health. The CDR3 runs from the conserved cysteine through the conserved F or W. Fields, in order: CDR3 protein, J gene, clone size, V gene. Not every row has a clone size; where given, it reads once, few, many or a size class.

CDR3aa: CASSPPATDYEQYF
j_gene: TRBJ2-7
abundance: -
v_gene: TRBV12-3/TRBV12-4

CDR3aa: CSVLHTVRAGYTF
j_gene: TRBJ1-2
abundance: -
v_gene: TRBV29-1

CDR3aa: CASSLMRGRGQPQHF
j_gene: TRBJ1-5
abundance: once
v_gene: TRBV27

CDR3aa: CASSTGAIGYTF
j_gene: TRBJ1-2
abundance: -
v_gene: TRBV2

CDR3aa: CASSQVGVGTHANEQFF
j_gene: TRBJ2-1
abundance: -
v_gene: TRBV14

CDR3aa: CASSLWDTEAFF
j_gene: TRBJ1-1
abundance: -
v_gene: TRBV7-9

CDR3aa: CSARTGQGTYEQYF
j_gene: TRBJ2-7
abundance: -
v_gene: TRBV20-1

CDR3aa: CASSYSILAGELFF
j_gene: TRBJ2-2
abundance: once
v_gene: TRBV6-5

CDR3aa: CASSEFGGIETQYF
j_gene: TRBJ2-5
abundance: -
v_gene: TRBV25-1

CDR3aa: CASSGNYGYTF
j_gene: TRBJ1-2
abundance: -
v_gene: TRBV19

CDR3aa: CASSATALSSYEQYF
j_gene: TRBJ2-7
abundance: -
v_gene: TRBV6-2/TRBV6-3

CDR3aa: CASSLPENTGELFF
j_gene: TRBJ2-2
abundance: -
v_gene: TRBV13

CDR3aa: CASSQEVSQGGEQYF
j_gene: TRBJ2-7
abundance: -
v_gene: TRBV4-3

CDR3aa: CASMADRNTEAFF
j_gene: TRBJ1-1
abundance: once
v_gene: TRBV7-9

CDR3aa: CAWSGTGELFF
j_gene: TRBJ2-2
abundance: once
v_gene: TRBV30

CDR3aa: CASTGVGQPQHF
j_gene: TRBJ1-5
abundance: -
v_gene: TRBV6-2/TRBV6-3

CDR3aa: CASSRWEGTQYF
j_gene: TRBJ2-5
abundance: -
v_gene: TRBV14

CDR3aa: CAIRWGRNTGELFF
j_gene: TRBJ2-2
abundance: -
v_gene: TRBV12-3/TRBV12-4

CDR3aa: CASSLNAGQGNEQFF
j_gene: TRBJ2-1
abundance: -
v_gene: TRBV7-9

CDR3aa: CASSFKGSAEAFF
j_gene: TRBJ1-1
abundance: -
v_gene: TRBV12-3/TRBV12-4

CDR3aa: CASSYSLLGTSNPADTQYF
j_gene: TRBJ2-3
abundance: -
v_gene: TRBV6-2/TRBV6-3

CDR3aa: CASSQLGTSGSGEQYF
j_gene: TRBJ2-7
abundance: once
v_gene: TRBV3-1

CDR3aa: CASLGVPSGTGELFF
j_gene: TRBJ2-2
abundance: -
v_gene: TRBV2

CDR3aa: CASSLLGAGNTEAFF
j_gene: TRBJ1-1
abundance: once
v_gene: TRBV5-6

CDR3aa: CASTFQRAGDNEQFF
j_gene: TRBJ2-1
abundance: -
v_gene: TRBV19

CDR3aa: CASSLDAGSNYGYTF
j_gene: TRBJ1-2
abundance: -
v_gene: TRBV7-2

CDR3aa: CASSRGASGLAAGYEQYF
j_gene: TRBJ2-7
abundance: -
v_gene: TRBV5-1

CDR3aa: CASSMGGSSYEQYF
j_gene: TRBJ2-7
abundance: few
v_gene: TRBV19

CDR3aa: CASSGTGLIGNQPQHF
j_gene: TRBJ1-5
abundance: -
v_gene: TRBV7-9

CDR3aa: CASSPSGKTQYF
j_gene: TRBJ2-5
abundance: -
v_gene: TRBV6-2/TRBV6-3

CDR3aa: CASSLRQGSNEQFF
j_gene: TRBJ2-1
abundance: -
v_gene: TRBV3-1

CDR3aa: CASSPWDGGRRDTIYF
j_gene: TRBJ1-3
abundance: -
v_gene: TRBV3-1

CDR3aa: CASRGPRENEQFF
j_gene: TRBJ2-1
abundance: -
v_gene: TRBV5-4

CDR3aa: CASSSPGLAGTGELFF
j_gene: TRBJ2-2
abundance: -
v_gene: TRBV6-5

CDR3aa: CASRKSGEETQYF
j_gene: TRBJ2-5
abundance: -
v_gene: TRBV7-9

CDR3aa: CASSPAPYGYTF
j_gene: TRBJ1-2
abundance: -
v_gene: TRBV3-1

CDR3aa: CASSAQGAFADTQYF
j_gene: TRBJ2-3
abundance: once
v_gene: TRBV5-8

CDR3aa: CSARGPLAGGTAAEQYF
j_gene: TRBJ2-7
abundance: -
v_gene: TRBV20-1

CDR3aa: CSARAQSNQPQHF
j_gene: TRBJ1-5
abundance: -
v_gene: TRBV20-1

CDR3aa: CASSLTGETDTQYF
j_gene: TRBJ2-3
abundance: once
v_gene: TRBV5-4

CDR3aa: CSAWTALSYNEQFF
j_gene: TRBJ2-1
abundance: -
v_gene: TRBV20-1

CDR3aa: CASSSTTGELFF
j_gene: TRBJ2-2
abundance: -
v_gene: TRBV7-3

CDR3aa: CASPLNTGELFF
j_gene: TRBJ2-2
abundance: -
v_gene: TRBV12-3/TRBV12-4

CDR3aa: CASSSLAVSYNEQFF
j_gene: TRBJ2-1
abundance: -
v_gene: TRBV7-2

CDR3aa: CASSTGSPNYGYTF
j_gene: TRBJ1-2
abundance: -
v_gene: TRBV19

CDR3aa: CASSLVPGGPSTGELFF
j_gene: TRBJ2-2
abundance: -
v_gene: TRBV7-3

CDR3aa: CASSPRLGVNTEAFF
j_gene: TRBJ1-1
abundance: -
v_gene: TRBV27

CDR3aa: CSAREGRGVADTQYF
j_gene: TRBJ2-3
abundance: -
v_gene: TRBV20-1

CDR3aa: CASSQDQATTDTQYF
j_gene: TRBJ2-3
abundance: -
v_gene: TRBV4-1

CDR3aa: CAWSVGLAGDYEQYF
j_gene: TRBJ2-7
abundance: -
v_gene: TRBV30

CDR3aa: CASSLFDGYTF
j_gene: TRBJ1-2
abundance: -
v_gene: TRBV12-3/TRBV12-4

CDR3aa: CASSRNPRALPSTDTQYF
j_gene: TRBJ2-3
abundance: -
v_gene: TRBV9

CDR3aa: CASSFEGFRQETQYF
j_gene: TRBJ2-5
abundance: -
v_gene: TRBV3-1